This T cell receptor (beta chain) was identified during a study of response to subunit inactivated influenza vaccine. This clonotype was seen a few times. The germline CDR1 and CDR2 sequences are MNHEY and SVGAGI. CDR3 size: 15 residues. Trimming took 4 bases from V and 2 from J, leaving 15 bases between them. TCRdb reprocessed the RT-PCR reads with MiXCR, giving one entry per CDR3 protein. The sample has under 200,000 distinct CDR3 sequences, roughly 11% seen once. This specimen was non-naive T cells sorted from PBMCs, taken 35 to 45 days after vaccination. This TCR derives from a man aged 45-65 years who received an inactivated influenza vaccine. V and J are TRBV6-5 and TRBJ2-7; a possible D gene is TRBD2 (5 bases). The CDR3 spells CASSLRLTRTYEQYF. For the CDR3, the DNA is TGTGCCAGCAGTTTAAGACTAACCAGGACCTACGAGCAGTACTTC.